The clone carrying this T cell receptor (beta chain) was detected a few times. Its target is not known. Diagnoses used clinical symptoms, serum thyroxine and TRAb, thyroid ultrasound and orbital computed tomography. RNA transcripts yielded amplified TCR beta CDR3 regions. Primed by the HTBI set, a first-round RT-PCR was run on the TCR CDR3. TCRdb recomputed calls from the multiplex PCR reads with MiXCR, one row per CDR3 protein. The sample has hundreds of thousands of distinct CDR3 sequences, under 60% seen once. This record comes from a study of T cells in Graves' hyperthyroidism and ophthalmopathy. Study observations and caveats: Classification by a 13 V-J model distinguished ophthalmopathy from stable hyperthyroidism.

Trimming shortened V by 3 bases and J by 8 bases, and 8 bases separated the two germline ends. This CDR3 spans 11 amino acids. Germline CDR1 and CDR2: LGHNA and YSLEER. The chain carries TRBV4-3 and TRBJ2-7; no reliable D call. This clonotype was obtained from a woman aged 18-30 years with Graves' hyperthyroidism. The sequenced sample was peripheral blood or thyroid tissue (not recorded which). Here the CDR3 DNA reads TGCGCCAGCAGCCATGGCGGCAAGCAGTACTTC. Protein sequence: CASSHGGKQYF.